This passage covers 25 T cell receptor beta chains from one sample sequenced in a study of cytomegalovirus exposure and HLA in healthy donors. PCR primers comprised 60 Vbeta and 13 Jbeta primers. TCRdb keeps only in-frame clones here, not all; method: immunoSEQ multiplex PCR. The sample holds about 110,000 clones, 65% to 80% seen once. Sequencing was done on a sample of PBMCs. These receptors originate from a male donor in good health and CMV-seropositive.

The CDR3 reads CSVELAGVYNEQFF. The CDR3 DNA reads TGCAGCGTTGAACTAGCGGGAGTATACAATGAGCAGTTCTTC. The rearrangement links TRBV29-1 to TRBJ2-1, with 10 positions matching TRBD2. Germline V gene sequence: CDR1 SQVTM, CDR2 ANQGSEA. The CDR3 totals 14 residues. J gave up 4 bases and V 2 bases, and 2 bases lay outside the gene matches.

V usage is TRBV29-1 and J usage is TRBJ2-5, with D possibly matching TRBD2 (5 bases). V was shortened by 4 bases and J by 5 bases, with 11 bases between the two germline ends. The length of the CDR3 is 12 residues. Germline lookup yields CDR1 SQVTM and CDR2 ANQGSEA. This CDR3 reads CSVVETGETQYF. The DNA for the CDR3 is TGCAGCGTTGTCGAAACGGGGGAGACCCAGTACTTC.

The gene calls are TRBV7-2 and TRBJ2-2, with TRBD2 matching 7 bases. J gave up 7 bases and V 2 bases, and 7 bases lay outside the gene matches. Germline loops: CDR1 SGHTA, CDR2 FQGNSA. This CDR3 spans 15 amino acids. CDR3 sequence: CASSLTREGGGELFF. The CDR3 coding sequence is TGTGCCAGCAGCTTAACCAGGGAGGGAGGCGGGGAGCTGTTTTTT.

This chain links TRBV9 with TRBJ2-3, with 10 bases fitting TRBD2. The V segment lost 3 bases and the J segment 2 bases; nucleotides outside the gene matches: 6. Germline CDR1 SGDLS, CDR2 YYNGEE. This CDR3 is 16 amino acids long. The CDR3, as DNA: TGTGCCAGCAGCGACCTCCTAGCGGGGGCCACAGATACGCAGTATTTT. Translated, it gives CASSDLLAGATDTQYF. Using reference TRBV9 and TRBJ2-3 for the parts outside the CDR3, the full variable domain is DSGVTQTPKHLITATGQRVTLRCSPRSGDLSVYWYQQSLDQGLQFLIQYYNGEERAKGNILERFSAQQFPDLHSELNLSSLELGDSALYFCASSDLLAGATDTQYFGPGTRLTVL.

CDR3 loop: CATSRDRVELFF. As DNA, the CDR3 is TGTGCCACCAGCAGAGATCGGGTAGAGCTGTTTTTT. V usage is TRBV15 and J usage is TRBJ1-4; D gene unclear. This CDR3 has 12 amino acids. The germline V gene encodes CDR1 LNHNV and CDR2 YYDKDF (reference sequence). V lost 0 bases, J lost 14 bases, and 10 bases lay in between.

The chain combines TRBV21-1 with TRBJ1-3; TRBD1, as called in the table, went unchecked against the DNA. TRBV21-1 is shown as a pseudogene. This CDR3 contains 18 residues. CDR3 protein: CASSKRQGFIRSGNTIYF. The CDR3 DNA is TGTGCCAGCAGCAAGCGACAGGGTTTTATCCGCTCAGGAAACACCATATATTTT.

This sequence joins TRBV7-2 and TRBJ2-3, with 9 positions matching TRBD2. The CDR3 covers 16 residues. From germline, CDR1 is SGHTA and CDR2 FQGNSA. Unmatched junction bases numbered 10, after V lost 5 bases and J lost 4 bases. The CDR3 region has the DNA TGTGCCAGCAGCGTACACCTAGCGGGAAATGCAGATACGCAGTATTTT. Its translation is CASSVHLAGNADTQYF.

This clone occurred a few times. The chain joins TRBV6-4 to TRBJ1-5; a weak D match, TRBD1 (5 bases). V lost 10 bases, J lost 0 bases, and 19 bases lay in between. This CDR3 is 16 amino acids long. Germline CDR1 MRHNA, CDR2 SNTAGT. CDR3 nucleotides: TGTGCCACCATGTCGGACACACACTATAGCAATCAGCCCCAGCATTTT. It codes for CATMSDTHYSNQPQHF.

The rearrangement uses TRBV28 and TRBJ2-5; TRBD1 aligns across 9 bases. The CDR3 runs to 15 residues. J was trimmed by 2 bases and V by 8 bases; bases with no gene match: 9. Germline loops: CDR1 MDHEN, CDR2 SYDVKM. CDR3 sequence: CASRNHGQGQETQYF. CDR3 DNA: TGTGCCAGCCGAAACCATGGACAGGGGCAAGAGACCCAGTACTTC.

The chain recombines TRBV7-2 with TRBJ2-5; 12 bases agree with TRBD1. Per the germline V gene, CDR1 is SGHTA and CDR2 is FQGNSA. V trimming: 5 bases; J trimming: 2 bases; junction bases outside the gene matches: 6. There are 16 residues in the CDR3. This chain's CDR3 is CASSPGTGGRQETQYF. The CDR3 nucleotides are TGTGCCAGCAGCCCAGGGACAGGGGGCCGTCAAGAGACCCAGTACTTC.

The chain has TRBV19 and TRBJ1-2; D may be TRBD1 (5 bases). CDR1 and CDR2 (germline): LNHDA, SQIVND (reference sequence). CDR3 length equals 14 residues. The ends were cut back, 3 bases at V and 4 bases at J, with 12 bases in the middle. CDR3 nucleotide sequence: TGTGCCAGTAGTATTGAGTCAGGGTTCTATGGCTACACCTTC. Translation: CASSIESGFYGYTF.

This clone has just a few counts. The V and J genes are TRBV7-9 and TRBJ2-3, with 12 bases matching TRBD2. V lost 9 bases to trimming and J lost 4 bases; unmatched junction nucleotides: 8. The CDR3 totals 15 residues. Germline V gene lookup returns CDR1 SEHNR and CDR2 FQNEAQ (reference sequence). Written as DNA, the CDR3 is TGTGCCAGTTCCCGACTAGCGGGAGTGGCAGATACGCAGTATTTT. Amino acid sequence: CASSRLAGVADTQYF.

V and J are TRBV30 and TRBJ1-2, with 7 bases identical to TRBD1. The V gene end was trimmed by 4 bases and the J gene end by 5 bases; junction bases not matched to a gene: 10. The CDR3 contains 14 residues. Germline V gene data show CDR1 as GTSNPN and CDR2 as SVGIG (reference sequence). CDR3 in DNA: TGTGCCTGGAAGGACAGGTCGATGGGTTATGGCTACACCTTC. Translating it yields CAWKDRSMGYGYTF.

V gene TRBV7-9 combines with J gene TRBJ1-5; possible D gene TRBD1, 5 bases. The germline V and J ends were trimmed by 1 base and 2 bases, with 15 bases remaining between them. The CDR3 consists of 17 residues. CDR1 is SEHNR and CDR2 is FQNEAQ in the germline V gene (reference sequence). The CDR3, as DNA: TGTGCCAGCAGCTTAGGCAGGTTGGGGCTAGGCAATCAGCCCCAGCATTTT. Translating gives CASSLGRLGLGNQPQHF.

The CDR3 here is CSARKGLEQYF. The DNA of the CDR3 is TGCAGTGCTAGAAAGGGGTTAGAGCAGTACTTC. The chain couples TRBV20-1 to TRBJ2-7; D might be TRBD1 (5 bases). Germline V gives CDR1 DFQATT, CDR2 SNEGSKA (reference sequence). This CDR3 contains 11 residues. The V and J ends lost 2 bases and 7 bases respectively, with 9 bases between them.

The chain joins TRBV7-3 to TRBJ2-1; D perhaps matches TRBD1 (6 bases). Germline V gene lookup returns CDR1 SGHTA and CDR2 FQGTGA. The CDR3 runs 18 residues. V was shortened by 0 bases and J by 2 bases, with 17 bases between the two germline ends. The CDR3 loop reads CASSLTISQGVPYNEQFF. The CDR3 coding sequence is TGTGCCAGCAGCTTAACGATTTCACAGGGCGTTCCCTACAATGAGCAGTTCTTC.

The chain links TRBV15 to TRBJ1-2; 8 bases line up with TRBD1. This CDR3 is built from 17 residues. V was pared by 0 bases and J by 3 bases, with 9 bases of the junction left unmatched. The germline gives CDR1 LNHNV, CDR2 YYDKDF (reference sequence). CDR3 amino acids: CATSRDTGTGSYYGYTF. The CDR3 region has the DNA TGTGCCACCAGCAGAGATACAGGGACAGGAAGCTACTATGGCTACACCTTC.

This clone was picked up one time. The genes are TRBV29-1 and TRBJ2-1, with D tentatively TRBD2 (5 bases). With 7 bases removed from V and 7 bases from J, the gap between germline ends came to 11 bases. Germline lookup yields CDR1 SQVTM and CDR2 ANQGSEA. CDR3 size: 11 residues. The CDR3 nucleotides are TGCAGCGCAAAAGTAGCGAATGAGCAGTTCTTC. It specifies CSAKVANEQFF.

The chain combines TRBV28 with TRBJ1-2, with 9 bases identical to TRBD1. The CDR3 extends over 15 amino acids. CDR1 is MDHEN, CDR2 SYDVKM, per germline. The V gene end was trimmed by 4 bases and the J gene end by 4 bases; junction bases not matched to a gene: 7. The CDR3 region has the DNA TGTGCCAGCAGTTCACCGGGACAGGGATTCTATGGCTACACCTTC. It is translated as CASSSPGQGFYGYTF.

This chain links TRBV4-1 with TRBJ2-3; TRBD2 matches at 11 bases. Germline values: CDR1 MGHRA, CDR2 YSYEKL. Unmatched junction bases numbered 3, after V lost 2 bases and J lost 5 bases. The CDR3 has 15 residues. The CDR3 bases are TGCGCCAGCAGCCAACTAGCGGGGGGTGGAGATACGCAGTATTTT. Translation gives CASSQLAGGGDTQYF.

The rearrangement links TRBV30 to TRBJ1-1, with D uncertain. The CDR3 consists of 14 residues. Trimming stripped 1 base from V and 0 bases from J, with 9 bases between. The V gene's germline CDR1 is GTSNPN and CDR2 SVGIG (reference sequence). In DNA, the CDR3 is TGTGCCTGGAGTGAGTGGCCGATGAACACTGAAGCTTTCTTT. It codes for CAWSEWPMNTEAFF.

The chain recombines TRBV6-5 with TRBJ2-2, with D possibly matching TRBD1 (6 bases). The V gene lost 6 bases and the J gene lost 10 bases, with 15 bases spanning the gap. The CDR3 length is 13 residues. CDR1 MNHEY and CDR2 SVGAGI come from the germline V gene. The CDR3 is CASRRDISTELFF. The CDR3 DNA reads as TGTGCCAGCAGAAGGGACATCAGCACGGAGCTGTTTTTT.

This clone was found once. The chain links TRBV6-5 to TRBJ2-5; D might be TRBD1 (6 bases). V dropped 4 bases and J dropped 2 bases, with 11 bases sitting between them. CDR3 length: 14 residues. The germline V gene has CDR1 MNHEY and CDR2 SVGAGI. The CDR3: CASSWGREQETQYF. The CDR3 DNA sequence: TGTGCCAGCAGTTGGGGGCGAGAACAAGAGACCCAGTACTTC.

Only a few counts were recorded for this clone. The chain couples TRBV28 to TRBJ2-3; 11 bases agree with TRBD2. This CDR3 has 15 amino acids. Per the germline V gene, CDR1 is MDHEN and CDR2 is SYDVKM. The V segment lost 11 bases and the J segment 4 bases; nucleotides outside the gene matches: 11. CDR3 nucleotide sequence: TGTGCCGGGGCCACTAGCGGGAGTGGTTCAGATACGCAGTATTTT. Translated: CAGATSGSGSDTQYF.

The DNA of the CDR3 is TGCGCCAGCAGCCAAGATAGGACAGCGGGAGTGTTCTACGAGCAGTACTTC. As protein: CASSQDRTAGVFYEQYF. The V call is TRBV4-3, the J call TRBJ2-7, with 8 positions matching TRBD2. Germline CDR1 and CDR2: LGHNA and YSLEER. V gave up 0 bases and J gave up 3 bases; unmatched junction bases: 10. This CDR3 has 17 amino acids.